This T cell receptor (beta chain) is drawn from a study of preoperative IRX-2 immunotherapy in early breast cancer. The repertoire was sequenced with immunoSEQ multiplex PCR; TCRdb's copy has only in-frame clones and lacks some. The sample contains about 89,000 clones, 75% to 90% of which appear only once. Trimming removed 0 bases from V and 0 bases from J; junction bases left unmatched: 4. CDR1 and CDR2 from the germline V gene are SGHRS and YFSETQ. The CDR3 runs to 16 residues. The sample holds a few counts of this clone. Treatment here: preoperative locoregional IRX-2 cytokine immunotherapy. The source of this sequence is a human donor with breast cancer. Sequences were derived from tumor tissue, sampled after IRX-2 immunotherapy. The rearrangement links TRBV5-1 to TRBJ2-3, with 7 bases aligning to TRBD2. In DNA form, the CDR3 reads TGCGCCAGCAGCTTGGTATTGCGGGGGAGCACAGATACGCAGTATTTT. It translates to CASSLVLRGSTDTQYF.